Sequencing of this T cell receptor beta chain was carried out in a study of cytomegalovirus exposure and HLA in healthy donors (TCRdb year 2017). Regarding the research as a whole: An earlier analysis of several hundred of the donors reported 276 Gb of sequence data and around 100 million unique TCR beta sequences obtained from about 170 million T cells. Approximately 300 gigabases of sequencing data and approximately 84 million unique TCR sequences were included in an early release covering 550 to 650 HLA-typed donors. The genetic ancestry cluster associated with self-reported Caucasian donors included 81% of the roughly 380 genotyped donors. The study aimed to test whether signatures of past pathogen exposure could be identified by cataloging public T cell receptors. Using immunosequencing, the study profiled T cell repertoires from about 620 subjects and related those repertoires to cytomegalovirus serostatus. Along with the roughly 700-subject first cohort, a separate validation cohort of around 110 different subjects was used. To predict cytomegalovirus infection status, the study combined high-throughput TCR immunosequencing, statistical association of individual TCRs with disease status, and machine learning. In a later analysis, previously published TCR beta repertoires from about 640 donors were re-analyzed and high-resolution HLA genotyping was added so that TCR occurrence patterns could be studied. In the later analysis, no new phenotypic data were used to find candidate immune exposures; instead, reliance was placed on TCR beta sequences and their occurrence across donors. An earlier analysis of 500 to 650 of the donors applied high-throughput TCR beta sequencing to assess whether each TCR beta V gene segment acted as functional or pseudogenic. Donor age, sex, ethnicity and CMV serostatus were collected together with the repertoire data. A later genetic analysis used genome-wide SNP genotypes for about 60% of the roughly 670 donors, treating that subset as a discovery cohort. Every discovery cohort repertoire had been produced on one sequencing platform. Class I and class II HLA loci were covered by the typing at four-digit resolution. The number of donors typed differed by locus, with 629-630 for A, B, C, DRB1 and DQB1, approximately 500 for DQA1, under 610 for DPA1, and under 490 for DPB1. Roughly 5 DR-DQ haplotypes were handled as single units for association and clustering, since linkage in the cohort was strong. Among almost 400 genotyped donors of the cohort, an average of 235,054 unique TCR beta nucleotide sequences were sequenced per donor, approximately 20% of them non-productive.

Summary of the overall study and its limitations: In an earlier analysis of fewer than 750 of the donors, most TCR beta V segments were observed in productive rearrangements about 90% or about 30% of the time, broadly matching IMGT annotations. While some public TCRs were present in many individuals, most TCR sequences turned up only very rarely across donors. An association between a missense DCLRE1C variant and V-gene and J-gene trimming of TCR beta chains was found in a later genetic analysis and replicated in an independent cohort. A later analysis found that HLA-associated TCR beta chains were more clonally expanded and had lower generation probabilities than equally common non-associated chains. Some IMGT-functional V segments, including TRBV6-2 and TRBV6-3, could not be distinguished by the 87-base-pair reads and were therefore excluded. Because counts were too low, more than 15 rarely observed V segments, including chromosome 9 orphons, were left out of the earlier analysis of approximately 500 of the donors. Immune exposure information for the cohort was limited to CMV serostatus. The study gave a list of about 170 TCR beta chains associated with cytomegalovirus. Most CMV-associated TCR beta chains appeared to be HLA-restricted in a later analysis, and the HLA associations seemed to be driven largely by CMV exposure. According to a later analysis, parvovirus B19, influenza, CMV and Epstein-Barr virus appeared linked to several top co-occurrence clusters. The classifier was reported to diagnose cytomegalovirus status with high specificity and sensitivity in both the original cohort and the validation cohort. It was suggested by the authors that the approach could potentially be generalized to other disease states and immunological phenotypes. A few of the identified cytomegalovirus-associated TCR beta chains were confirmed in vitro to be specific for cytomegalovirus antigens. The presence/absence analyses assumed that sequencing depth was roughly uniform across donors, and that assumption may not be true. Specific HLA alleles were associated with more than 15,000 TCR beta sequences at a false discovery rate of 0.05 in a later analysis. Compared with the approximately 670-donor mean, donors in an Asian-associated ancestry cluster had fewer N-insertions in productive TCRs, according to a later genetic analysis. A further reported finding was that TCR beta sequences accurately predicted the HLA-A and HLA-B alleles for most subjects in the first cohort. Correlated functional status among segregating V segments might reflect linkage disequilibrium, but an unknown experimental factor could not be ruled out. The sequencing pipeline was judged likely to have produced a cluster of highly shared sequence variants as a technical artifact. Because some donors lacked HLA typing at each locus, the association tests relied only on the typed subset. When HLA alleles, especially DR and DQ, strongly co-occurred, TCR associations were difficult to assign to individual alleles. In this cohort, only TCR beta chains were sequenced, and detectable features were limited by the absence of alpha or paired-chain data. According to a later analysis, TCR association rates differed among HLA loci, with DRB1 alleles showing the most associated TCRs and HLA-C alleles showing the fewest.

Libraries were prepared through the immunoSEQ multiplex PCR assay. A mixture of 60 forward primers for TCR Vbeta segments and 13 reverse primers for TCR Jbeta segments was used in the multiplex PCR. The CDR3 region of rearranged TCR beta genes was amplified from genomic DNA with a multiplex PCR assay. Amplified TCR beta libraries were sequenced as 87-base-pair reads on the Illumina HiSeq System. The authors processed their data as follows. A later analysis tallied 80 million to 95 million unique TCR beta chains across the 550 to 850 repertoires, and 10 million to 11 million of those chains were shared by two or more donors. A nearest-neighbor algorithm error-corrected the raw reads and collapsed the reads into unique sequences, merging closely related sequences to remove PCR and sequencing errors. Alignment of CDR3 sequences to IMGT reference sequences was used to assign V, D and J gene segments. For a sequence to be retained, at least a six-nucleotide match to both a V gene segment and a J gene segment was required. A rearrangement was called productive if the CDR3 had no stop codons and remained in frame with V and J, and every other rearrangement was called non-productive. CDR3 was defined by IMGT convention, running from the second conserved V-encoded cysteine to the conserved J-encoded phenylalanine. In an earlier analysis of 550 to 650 of the donors, sequences lacking an unambiguous match to a single V gene segment were excluded. In an earlier analysis of 587 of the donors, V segments were called functional above 56.7% productive rearrangements and were called segregating when the between-donor standard deviation exceeded 5%. A statistical classification framework was built for diagnosing cytomegalovirus status from the catalog of TCR beta chain sequences. V and J gene assignment, in a later analysis, came from comparing TCR nucleotide sequences with IMGT/GENE-DB human TR gene sequences. In a later analysis, CDR3 sequences and most-parsimonious VDJ recombination scenarios were assigned using the TCRdist pipeline. In a later analysis, each TCR beta chain was defined by its CDR3 amino acid sequence together with its V-gene family, and reads lacking a unique V-gene family were excluded. A later analysis removed several hundred highly shared, low-generation-probability nucleotide sequences to deal with suspected cross-contamination and a sequencing artifact. For each public chain, a later analysis derived a clonal expansion index from normalized ranks of inferred template counts within each repertoire. In a later analysis, generation probabilities were computed with a VDJ recombination model fitted to out-of-frame rearrangements, and the resulting probabilities were checked against IGoR. In a later analysis, TCR-TCR, TCR-HLA and TCR-CMV co-occurrence was scored with hypergeometric tests, and a repertoire-size bias correction was applied to TCR pairs. In a later analysis, false discovery rates were estimated by permuting HLA or CMV assignments 20 times. In a later analysis, co-occurring TCRs were grouped with DBSCAN, and TCRdist sequence similarity was added when clustering was performed within HLA-allele-positive subsets. Repertoires with fewer than 30,000 or more than 120,000 public chains, plus five repertoires with anomalous nucleotide sharing, were excluded from co-occurrence clustering. TCRdb obtained this table from immuneACCESS and retained in-frame rearrangements with V and J assigned. These tables miss some clones; where compared with another copy, unresolved V genes account for less than half of the shortfall, and the remainder is unexplained. The V and J calls and clone size come from that table; D and trimming were worked out from the DNA. The sample profile shows approximately 89,000 clones; around four fifths of them were found once. The top ten constitute around 10% of the sample.

In total, approximately 690 healthy bone marrow donors made up the cohort. At the time of sampling, every cohort member was nominally healthy, though immune exposures that went unrecorded were likely present. The donor was CMV seropositive and was included in the group of almost 300 seropositive cohort members. Each donor provided a peripheral blood sample, and peripheral blood mononuclear cells were used for TCR beta sequencing. Genomic DNA extraction from the blood cell samples was performed with the Qiagen DNeasy Blood Extraction Kit. With respect to this clone: Which antigen it targets is not known. No per-base quality is available; no much larger clone lies one base away.

Inclusive of the bounding cysteine and phenylalanine, the CDR3 is 16 residues long. Only the CDR3 DNA is retained, 48 bases long and in frame from the first base. The germline V and J ends show losses of 5 bases and 6 bases respectively, and no gene match explains 8 bases of the junction. From a lookup of the germline V gene, CDR1 and CDR2 are SGHTA and FQGTGA. The chain employs TRBV7-3 and TRBJ2-2; 11 junctional bases match TRBD1. This receptor was taken from a man aged 25-45 years in good health and CMV-seropositive. Input material: PBMCs. The nucleotide sequence reads as follows: TGTGCCAGCAGCCCAGCGCCGGGACAGGGGGCCGGGGAGCTGTTTTTT. It translates as CASSPAPGQGAGELFF.